The 20 T cell receptor beta chains given below trace back to one sample, sequenced in a study of cytomegalovirus exposure and HLA in healthy donors. 60 Vbeta and 13 Jbeta primers were used in PCR. The protocol was immunoSEQ multiplex PCR, while the TCRdb copy is restricted to in-frame clones and leaves out a portion. This sample's clone table lists 55,000 to 85,000 clones. Sequenced sample: PBMCs. These receptors all stem from a female donor in good health and CMV-seropositive.

The rearrangement uses TRBV18 and TRBJ2-7, with 11 bases that match TRBD2. Losses at the gene ends were 5 bases for V and 4 bases for J; bases not matched to a gene: 10. CDR1 and CDR2 from the germline V gene are KGHSH and LQKENI. The CDR3 is made up of 16 amino acids. CDR3 sequence (DNA): TGTGCCAGCTCAATCTCGGGACTAGCGGACGGATACGAGCAGTACTTC. It translates to CASSISGLADGYEQYF.

The chain couples TRBV28 to TRBJ1-1, with D possibly TRBD1 on 6 matching bases. The germline V gene has CDR1 MDHEN and CDR2 SYDVKM. CDR3 length: 16 residues. The ends were cut back, 5 bases at V and 1 base at J, with 17 bases in the middle. The CDR3 bases are TGTGCCAGCAGTCTACTAGTGGGGGCCGGGAACACTGAAGCTTTCTTT. It encodes CASSLLVGAGNTEAFF.

This rearrangement joins TRBV7-9 to TRBJ2-3, with TRBD2 identical over 8 bases. With V trimmed by 9 bases and J by 2 bases, 7 bases remained unmatched. CDR1 and CDR2 (germline): SEHNR, FQNEAQ (reference sequence). This CDR3 is built from 14 residues. Written as DNA, the CDR3 is TGTGCCAGTCTATTAGCGGGGCACACAGATACGCAGTATTTT. Residues: CASLLAGHTDTQYF.

The chain carries TRBV7-9 and TRBJ1-4, with D maybe TRBD1 (5 bases). Germline CDR1 and CDR2: SEHNR and FQNEAQ (reference sequence). Trimming cost V 1 base and J 4 bases, with 7 bases left between them. The CDR3 length is 14 residues. This CDR3 reads CASSLDQGNEKLFF. CDR3 sequence (DNA): TGTGCCAGCAGCTTAGATCAGGGTAATGAAAAACTGTTTTTT.

The rearrangement uses TRBV27 and TRBJ1-4, with D unclear. From germline, CDR1 is MNHEY and CDR2 SMNVEV (reference sequence). Trimming stripped 5 bases from V and 4 bases from J, with 5 bases between. This CDR3 contains 12 residues. The CDR3 region is CASSEGNEKLFF. The DNA of the CDR3 is TGTGCCAGCAGTGAGGGTAATGAAAAACTGTTTTTT.

V usage is TRBV18 and J usage is TRBJ1-5; 9 bases align to TRBD1. The germline gives CDR1 KGHSH, CDR2 LQKENI. V shed 2 bases, J shed 5 bases, and the junction held 7 bases outside the gene matches. The CDR3 sequence is 16 residues long. CDR3 loop: CASSPEGQGLYQPQHF. In DNA form, the CDR3 reads TGTGCCAGCTCACCAGAGGGACAGGGACTTTATCAGCCCCAGCATTTT.

The chain carries TRBV30 and TRBJ1-4; 7 bases align to TRBD1. This CDR3 has 14 residues. The germline V gene encodes CDR1 GTSNPN and CDR2 SVGIG (reference sequence). The ends lost 2 bases at V and 3 bases at J; junction bases unmatched: 3. The CDR3 nucleotides are TGTGCCTGGAGTTTCCAGGGGGCTAATGAAAAACTGTTTTTT. Amino acid sequence: CAWSFQGANEKLFF.

The gene calls are TRBV28 and TRBJ2-3; D may be TRBD2 (5 bases). Trimming shortened V by 7 bases and J by 4 bases, and 15 bases separated the two germline ends. The CDR3 contains 14 residues. CDR1 is MDHEN and CDR2 is SYDVKM in the germline V gene. The CDR3 DNA follows: TGTGCCAGCATCGGGGTGAGGCCTCCAGATACGCAGTATTTT. It yields the protein CASIGVRPPDTQYF.

This chain joins TRBV28 and TRBJ2-7, with TRBD1 as a possible D gene (6 bases). This CDR3 comprises 13 residues. CDR1 is MDHEN and CDR2 is SYDVKM in the germline V gene. V was cut by 4 bases and J by 2 bases, with 9 bases left in between. The CDR3 reads CASSYRVAYEQYF. The CDR3 DNA reads as TGTGCCAGCAGTTACAGGGTAGCCTACGAGCAGTACTTC. The variable domain in full, with the rest retrieved from reference TRBV28 and TRBJ2-7, is DVKVTQSSRYLVKRTGEKVFLECVQDMDHENMFWYRQDPGLGLRLIYFSYDVKMKEKGDIPEGYSVSREKKERFSLILESASTNQTSMYLCASSYRVAYEQYFGPGTRLTVT.

The rearrangement uses TRBV28 and TRBJ2-7, with 8 bases that match TRBD1. The junction had 3 bases not matched to a gene; V was cut back by 3 bases and J by 2 bases. Germline V gene lookup returns CDR1 MDHEN and CDR2 SYDVKM. The CDR3 is made up of 14 amino acids. In DNA form, the CDR3 reads TGTGCCAGCAGTTTCTACAGGGGGACCTACGAGCAGTACTTC. Translating gives CASSFYRGTYEQYF. The whole variable domain, remainder taken from reference TRBV28 and TRBJ2-7, is DVKVTQSSRYLVKRTGEKVFLECVQDMDHENMFWYRQDPGLGLRLIYFSYDVKMKEKGDIPEGYSVSREKKERFSLILESASTNQTSMYLCASSFYRGTYEQYFGPGTRLTVT.

The chain has TRBV28 and TRBJ1-2; possible D gene TRBD1, 5 bases. V lost 3 bases, J lost 4 bases, and 12 bases lay in between. The germline V gene encodes CDR1 MDHEN and CDR2 SYDVKM. CDR3 length: 14 residues. The CDR3 sequence: CASSLVQGIYGYTF. The CDR3, as DNA: TGTGCCAGCAGTTTGGTGCAGGGAATCTATGGCTACACCTTC.

The chain links TRBV4-3 to TRBJ2-3; 9 positions agree with TRBD2. V lost 0 bases to trimming and J lost 4 bases; unmatched junction nucleotides: 5. CDR1 is LGHNA, CDR2 YSLEER, per germline. The CDR3 spans 16 residues. Here the CDR3 reads CASSQERGLAPDTQYF. DNA for the CDR3: TGCGCCAGCAGCCAAGAGCGGGGACTAGCCCCAGATACGCAGTATTTT.

This chain joins TRBV10-3 and TRBJ2-7; tentative D call: TRBD2 (6 bases). V dropped 11 bases and J dropped 6 bases, with 17 bases sitting between them. The germline V gene has CDR1 ENHRY and CDR2 SYGVKD. The CDR3 totals 12 residues. The chain's CDR3 is CAVEPGAGEQYF. The CDR3, as DNA: TGTGCCGTGGAGCCGGGAGCGGGCGAGCAGTACTTC.

This chain joins TRBV7-9 and TRBJ1-2; 7 bases align to TRBD1. This CDR3 spans 14 amino acids. The V and J ends lost 7 bases and 0 bases, in that order; junction bases with no gene match: 5. The V gene's germline CDR1 is SEHNR and CDR2 FQNEAQ (reference sequence). This CDR3 reads CASIQTGTNYGYTF. CDR3 nucleotides: TGTGCCAGCATCCAGACAGGGACTAACTATGGCTACACCTTC.

The chain employs TRBV28 and TRBJ1-5, with a weak D call TRBD1 (5 bases). Germline V gives CDR1 MDHEN, CDR2 SYDVKM. V lost 8 bases, J lost 6 bases, and 14 bases lay in between. The CDR3 consists of 13 residues. The CDR3 DNA follows: TGTGCCAGCGACCCGGGGGGAAGTCAGCCCCAGCATTTT. Translation gives CASDPGGSQPQHF.

The chain links TRBV19 to TRBJ2-1; the match to TRBD1 covers 9 bases. This CDR3 comprises 16 residues. Germline lookup yields CDR1 LNHDA and CDR2 SQIVND (reference sequence). With 3 bases clipped from V and 5 bases from J, the junction kept 8 bases outside the gene matches. The CDR3 bases are TGTGCCAGTAGTATTCCGGACAGGGGAGCCGACAATGAGCAGTTCTTC. Encoded protein: CASSIPDRGADNEQFF.

This chain links TRBV6-1 with TRBJ2-5; 10 bases map to TRBD2. V lost 4 bases to trimming and J lost 5 bases; unmatched junction nucleotides: 10. CDR1 and CDR2 (germline): MNHNS, SASEGT. This CDR3 contains 16 residues. CDR3 protein: CASSGLAGGYGETQYF. CDR3 in DNA: TGTGCCAGCAGTGGATTAGCGGGGGGATACGGGGAGACCCAGTACTTC.

The chain links TRBV10-3 to TRBJ1-2; the D gene is possibly TRBD1 (5 bases). This CDR3 is 16 amino acids long. Trimming pared 0 bases from V and 8 bases from J, leaving 19 bases between. CDR1 and CDR2 from the germline V gene are ENHRY and SYGVKD. The CDR3 sequence is CAISESGGARVLGYTF. CDR3 bases: TGTGCCATCAGTGAGTCGGGAGGGGCTCGAGTTCTGGGCTACACCTTC.

V gene TRBV7-9 combines with J gene TRBJ1-3, with TRBD1 identical over 8 bases. The germline gives CDR1 SEHNR, CDR2 FQNEAQ (reference sequence). V was pared by 5 bases and J by 1 base, with 10 bases of the junction left unmatched. The length of the CDR3 is 17 residues. CDR3 nucleotide sequence: TGTGCCAGCAGCCAACAGGGGACAGGTTTTTCTGGAAACACCATATATTTT. Its translation: CASSQQGTGFSGNTIYF.

The V gene is TRBV7-9, the J gene TRBJ2-5, with unresolved D. The CDR3 spans 13 residues. From germline, CDR1 is SEHNR and CDR2 FQNEAQ (reference sequence). V was pared by 1 base and J by 5 bases, with 8 bases between. The CDR3 loop is CASSLVGLETQYF. In DNA form, the CDR3 reads TGTGCCAGCAGCTTAGTGGGCCTGGAGACCCAGTACTTC.